This paragraph reports one T cell receptor (beta chain). This clonotype occurred a few times. Its specific antigen is unknown. It has no much larger one-base neighbor in the sample; base qualities were not kept. Sequenced using an Illumina HiSeq 1500. The raw public reads went through TCRdb reprocessing: fastp at Q25, MiXCR clone calling, in-frame beta chains kept. Every distinct CDR3 protein forms one entry, paired with its most common genes and DNA. In this sample the table shows approximately 910,000 distinct CDR3 sequences, less than 40% of which occur a single time. Over 11% of the sample belongs to the ten largest clones. The source of the sample is a study of T cell repertoires in cytomegalovirus infection (dated by TCRdb to about 2019). General notes on the study: Peptide stimulations targeted recently identified HLA-C-restricted CMV epitopes, whose presentation resists viral immunomodulation, together with well-studied HLA-B-restricted epitopes. Donor HLA type was relevant to the analysis, as public TCR beta signatures indicated carriage of CMV infection together with the matching HLA type.

The CDR3 numbers 16 residues from cysteine through phenylalanine. Only CDR3 DNA is held: 48 bases, read in frame from base 1. The germline V gene sets CDR1 to SGHVS and CDR2 to FNYEAQ. V is clipped by 5 bases and J by 7 bases, and the sequence between their germline boundaries is 21 bases long. Overall results and qualifications from the work: In the ex vivo response, HLA-C-restricted CMV-specific TCR beta clonotypes were dominant, and in two of eight donors the single most frequent clonotype came from this HLA-C-restricted group. Cumulative frequency of public TCR beta family members discriminated carriers of CMV infection plus the relevant HLA type in this cohort and an independent roughly 320-donor cohort.

This sample's treatment or condition label indicates: in vitro stimulation with specific CMV peptide epitopes to enrich CMV-specific T cells. This receptor was taken from a human donor in good health (CMV status not recorded). Some clones in this sample may be carry-over from other donors' samples. Sequencing used cultured CD8+ T cells from PBMCs, obtained from culture after CMV antigen stimulation. Recombination connected TRBV7-6 to TRBJ2-1; TRBD1 could be the D gene, as 6 bases match. The nucleotide sequence is given as TGTGCCAGCAGCCGAGGACAGCACTTCTTTAGGAATGAGCAGTTCTTC. It translates to CASSRGQHFFRNEQFF.